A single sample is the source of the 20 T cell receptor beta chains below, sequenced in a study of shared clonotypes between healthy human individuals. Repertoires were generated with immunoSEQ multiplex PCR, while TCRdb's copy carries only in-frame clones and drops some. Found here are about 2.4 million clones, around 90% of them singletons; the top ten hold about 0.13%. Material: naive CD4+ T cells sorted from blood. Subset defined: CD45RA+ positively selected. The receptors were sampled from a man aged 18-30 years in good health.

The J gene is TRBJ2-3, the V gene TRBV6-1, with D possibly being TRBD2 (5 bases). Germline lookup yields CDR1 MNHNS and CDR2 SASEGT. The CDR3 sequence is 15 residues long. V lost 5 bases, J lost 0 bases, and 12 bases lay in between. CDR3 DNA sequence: TGTGCCAGCAGTTCCTTTAGGACTAGCACAGATACGCAGTATTTT. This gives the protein CASSSFRTSTDTQYF.

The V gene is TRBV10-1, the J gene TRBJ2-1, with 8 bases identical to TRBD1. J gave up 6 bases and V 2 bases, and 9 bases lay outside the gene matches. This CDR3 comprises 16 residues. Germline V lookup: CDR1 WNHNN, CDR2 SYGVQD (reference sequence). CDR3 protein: CASSEGPGRGPNEQFF. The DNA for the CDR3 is TGCGCCAGCAGTGAGGGTCCGGGCAGGGGGCCCAATGAGCAGTTCTTC.

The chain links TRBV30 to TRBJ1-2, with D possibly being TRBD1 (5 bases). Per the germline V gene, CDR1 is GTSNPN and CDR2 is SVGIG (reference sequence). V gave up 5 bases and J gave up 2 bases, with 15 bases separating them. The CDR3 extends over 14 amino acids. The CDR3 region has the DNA TGTGCCTGGGACCAGTCCGGGGCGAACTATGGCTACACCTTC. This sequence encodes CAWDQSGANYGYTF.

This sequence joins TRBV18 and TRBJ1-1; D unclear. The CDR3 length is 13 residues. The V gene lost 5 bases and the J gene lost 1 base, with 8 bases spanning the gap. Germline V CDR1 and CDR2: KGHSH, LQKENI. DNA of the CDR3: TGTGCCAGCTCATACAACGGGAACACTGAAGCTTTCTTT. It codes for CASSYNGNTEAFF.

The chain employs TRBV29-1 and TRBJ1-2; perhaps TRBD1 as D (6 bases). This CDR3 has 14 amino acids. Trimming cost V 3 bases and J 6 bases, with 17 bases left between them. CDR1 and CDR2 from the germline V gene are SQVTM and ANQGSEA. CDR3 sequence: CSVDRRQGMDGYTF. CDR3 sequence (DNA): TGCAGCGTTGATCGGCGTCAGGGGATGGATGGCTACACCTTC.

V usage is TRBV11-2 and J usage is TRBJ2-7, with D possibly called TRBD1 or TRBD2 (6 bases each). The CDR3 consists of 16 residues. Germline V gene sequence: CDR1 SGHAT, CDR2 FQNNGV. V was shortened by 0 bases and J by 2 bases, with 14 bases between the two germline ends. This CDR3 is CASSLDGGTYAYEQYF. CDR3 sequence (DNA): TGTGCCAGCAGCTTAGATGGCGGGACATATGCCTACGAGCAGTACTTC. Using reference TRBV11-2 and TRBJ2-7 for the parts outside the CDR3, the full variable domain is EAGVAQSPRYKIIEKRQSVAFWCNPISGHATLYWYQQILGQGPKLLIQFQNNGVVDDSQLPKDRFSAERLKGVDSTLKIQPAKLEDSAVYLCASSLDGGTYAYEQYFGPGTRLTVT.

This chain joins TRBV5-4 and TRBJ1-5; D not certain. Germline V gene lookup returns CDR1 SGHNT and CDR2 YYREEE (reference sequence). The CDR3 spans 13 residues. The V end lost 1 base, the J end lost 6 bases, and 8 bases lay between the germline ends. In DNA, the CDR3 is TGTGCCAGCAGCTTGCCAGGCGGTCAGCCCCAGCATTTT. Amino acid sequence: CASSLPGGQPQHF.

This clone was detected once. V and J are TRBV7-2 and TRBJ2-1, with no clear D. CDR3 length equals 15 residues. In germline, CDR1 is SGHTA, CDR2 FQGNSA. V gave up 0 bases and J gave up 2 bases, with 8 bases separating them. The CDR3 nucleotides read TGTGCCAGCAGCTTAGCGGGGAAGACCTACAATGAGCAGTTCTTC. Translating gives CASSLAGKTYNEQFF. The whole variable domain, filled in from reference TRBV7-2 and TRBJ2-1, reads GAGVSQSPSNKVTEKGKDVELRCDPISGHTALYWYRQSLGQGLEFLIYFQGNSAPDKSGLPSDRFSAERTGGSVSTLTIQRTQQEDSAVYLCASSLAGKTYNEQFFGPGTRLTVL.

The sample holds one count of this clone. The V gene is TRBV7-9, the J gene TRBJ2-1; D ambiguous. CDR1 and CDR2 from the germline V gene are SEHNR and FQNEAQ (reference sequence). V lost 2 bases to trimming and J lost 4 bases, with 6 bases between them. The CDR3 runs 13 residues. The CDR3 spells CASSLTVYNEQFF. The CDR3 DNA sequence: TGTGCCAGCAGCTTAACGGTATACAATGAGCAGTTCTTC.

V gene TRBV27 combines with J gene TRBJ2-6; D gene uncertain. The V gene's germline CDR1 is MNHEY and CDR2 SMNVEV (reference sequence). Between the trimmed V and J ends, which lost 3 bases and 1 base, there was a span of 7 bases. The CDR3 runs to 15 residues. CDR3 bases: TGTGCCAGCAGTTTTCTGGGGTCTGGGGCCAACGTCCTGACTTTC. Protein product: CASSFLGSGANVLTF.

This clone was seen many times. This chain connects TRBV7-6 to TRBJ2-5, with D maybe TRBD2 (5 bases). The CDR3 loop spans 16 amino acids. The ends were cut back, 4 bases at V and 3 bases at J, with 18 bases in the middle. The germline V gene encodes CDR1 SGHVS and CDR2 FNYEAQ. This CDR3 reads CASSSMTSFGEETQYF. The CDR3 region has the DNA TGTGCCAGCAGCTCGATGACATCCTTCGGGGAAGAGACCCAGTACTTC. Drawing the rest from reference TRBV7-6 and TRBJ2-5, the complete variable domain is GAGVSQSPRYKVTKRGQDVALRCDPISGHVSLYWYRQALGQGPEFLTYFNYEAQQDKSGLPNDRFSAERPEGSISTLTIQRTEQRDSAMYRCASSSMTSFGEETQYFGPGTRLLVL.

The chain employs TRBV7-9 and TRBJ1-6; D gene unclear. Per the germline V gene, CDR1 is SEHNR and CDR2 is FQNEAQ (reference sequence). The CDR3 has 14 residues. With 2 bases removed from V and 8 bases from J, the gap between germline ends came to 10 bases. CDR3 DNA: TGTGCCAGCAGCTTATCGGGAGGAGATTCACCCCTCCACTTT. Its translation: CASSLSGGDSPLHF.

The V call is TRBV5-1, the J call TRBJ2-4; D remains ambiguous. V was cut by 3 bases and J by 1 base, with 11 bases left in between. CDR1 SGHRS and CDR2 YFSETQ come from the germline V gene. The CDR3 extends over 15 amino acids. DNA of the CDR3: TGCGCCAGCAGCTCCCCTGTGGGCGCCAAAAACATTCAGTACTTC. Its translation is CASSSPVGAKNIQYF. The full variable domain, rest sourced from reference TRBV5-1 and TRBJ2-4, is KAGVTQTPRYLIKTRGQQVTLSCSPISGHRSVSWYQQTPGQGLQFLFEYFSETQRNKGNFPGRFSGRQFSNSRSEMNVSTLELGDSALYLCASSSPVGAKNIQYFGAGTRLSVL.

The chain's CDR3 is CASSTISGSSYNEQFF. DNA of the CDR3: TGTGCCAGTAGTACCATATCCGGGAGCTCCTACAATGAGCAGTTCTTC. J is TRBJ2-1 and V is TRBV19; perhaps TRBD2 as D (6 bases). This CDR3 is 16 amino acids long. Germline CDR1 LNHDA, CDR2 SQIVND (reference sequence). Trimming removed 4 bases from V and 0 bases from J, with 13 bases in between. Supplemented by reference TRBV19 and TRBJ2-1, the full variable domain reads DGGITQSPKYLFRKEGQNVTLSCEQNLNHDAMYWYRQDPGQGLRLIYYSQIVNDFQKGDIAEGYSVSREKKESFPLTVTSAQKNPTAFYLCASSTISGSSYNEQFFGPGTRLTVL.

The CDR3 sequence: CASSPTHYEQYF. The CDR3 DNA follows: TGTGCCAGCTCACCAACACACTACGAGCAGTACTTC. The chain couples TRBV18 to TRBJ2-7; D call uncertain. The CDR3 runs to 12 residues. V lost 2 bases and J lost 3, with 5 bases in between. Germline CDR1 reads KGHSH; CDR2 reads LQKENI.

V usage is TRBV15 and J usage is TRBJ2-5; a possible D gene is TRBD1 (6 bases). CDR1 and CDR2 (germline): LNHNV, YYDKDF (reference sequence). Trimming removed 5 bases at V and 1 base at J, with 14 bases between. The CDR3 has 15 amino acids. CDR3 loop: CATSGVTGPQETQYF. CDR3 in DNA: TGTGCCACCAGCGGAGTGACAGGACCCCAAGAGACCCAGTACTTC.

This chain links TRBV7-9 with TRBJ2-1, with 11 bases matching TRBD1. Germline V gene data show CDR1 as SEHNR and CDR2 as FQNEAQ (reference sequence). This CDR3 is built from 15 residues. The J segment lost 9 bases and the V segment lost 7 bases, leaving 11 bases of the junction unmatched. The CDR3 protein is CASIPGQGATAEQFF. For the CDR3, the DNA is TGTGCCAGCATCCCAGGACAGGGGGCTACCGCTGAGCAGTTCTTC. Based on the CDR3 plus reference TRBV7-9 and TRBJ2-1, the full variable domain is DTGVSQNPRHKITKRGQNVTFRCDPISEHNRLYWYRQTLGQGPEFLTYFQNEAQLEKSRLLSDRFSAERPKGSFSTLEIQRTEQGDSAMYLCASIPGQGATAEQFFGPGTRLTVL.

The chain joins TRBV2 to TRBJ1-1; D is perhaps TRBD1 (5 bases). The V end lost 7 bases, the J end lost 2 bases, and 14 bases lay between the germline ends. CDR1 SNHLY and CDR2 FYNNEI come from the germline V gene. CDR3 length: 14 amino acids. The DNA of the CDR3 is TGTGCCAGCAACCCCCAGGGAAGCAACACTGAAGCTTTCTTT. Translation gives CASNPQGSNTEAFF.

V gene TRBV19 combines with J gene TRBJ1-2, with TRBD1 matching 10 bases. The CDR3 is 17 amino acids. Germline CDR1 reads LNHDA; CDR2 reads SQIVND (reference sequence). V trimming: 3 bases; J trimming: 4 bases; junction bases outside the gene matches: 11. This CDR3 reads CASSILPGQGTFYGYTF. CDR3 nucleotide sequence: TGTGCCAGTAGTATCTTACCGGGACAGGGGACCTTCTATGGCTACACCTTC. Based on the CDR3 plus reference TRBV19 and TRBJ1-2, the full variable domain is DGGITQSPKYLFRKEGQNVTLSCEQNLNHDAMYWYRQDPGQGLRLIYYSQIVNDFQKGDIAEGYSVSREKKESFPLTVTSAQKNPTAFYLCASSILPGQGTFYGYTFGSGTRLTVV.

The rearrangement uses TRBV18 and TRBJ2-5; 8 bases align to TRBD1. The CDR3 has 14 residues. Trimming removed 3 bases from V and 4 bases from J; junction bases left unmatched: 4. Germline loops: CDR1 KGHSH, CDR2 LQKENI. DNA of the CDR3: TGTGCCAGCTCACCGGGACAGGTTGGAGAGACCCAGTACTTC. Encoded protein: CASSPGQVGETQYF.